This T cell receptor (beta chain) originates from a study of shared clonotypes between healthy human individuals. CDR1 is MNHNS and CDR2 is SASEGT in the germline V gene. The CDR3 consists of 16 residues. The ends were cut back, 4 bases at V and 2 bases at J, with 18 bases in the middle. Here immunoSEQ multiplex PCR was the method, and the copy in TCRdb shows in-frame clones only, minus some. The sample has about 2 million clones; around 96% are singletons. Cells designated naive CD8 were CD45RO-negative and were positively selected for CCR7, with terminally differentiated effector memory CD45RA+ cells excluded.

The chain employs TRBV6-1 and TRBJ2-7; TRBD1 might be the D (6 bases). The sample taken for sequencing was naive CD8+ T cells sorted from blood. The receptor was derived from a man aged 18 to 30 in good health. The DNA of the CDR3 is TGTGCCAGCAGTGCTCTCAGGGGCCCAGGAGCCTACGAGCAGTACTTC. Translation gives CASSALRGPGAYEQYF.